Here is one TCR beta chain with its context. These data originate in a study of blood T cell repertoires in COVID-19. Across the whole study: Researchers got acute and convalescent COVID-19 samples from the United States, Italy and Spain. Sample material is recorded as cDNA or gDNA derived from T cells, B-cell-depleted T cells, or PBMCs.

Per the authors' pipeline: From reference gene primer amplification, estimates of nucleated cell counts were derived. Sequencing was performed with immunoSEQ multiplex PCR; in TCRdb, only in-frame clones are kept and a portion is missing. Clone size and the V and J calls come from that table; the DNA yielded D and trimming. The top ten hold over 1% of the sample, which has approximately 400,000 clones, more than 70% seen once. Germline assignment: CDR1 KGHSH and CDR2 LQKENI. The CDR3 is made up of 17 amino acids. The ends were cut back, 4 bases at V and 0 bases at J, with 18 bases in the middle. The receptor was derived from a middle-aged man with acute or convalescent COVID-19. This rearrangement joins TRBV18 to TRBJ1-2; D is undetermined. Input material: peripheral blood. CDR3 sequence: CASSRNIAPGANYGYTF. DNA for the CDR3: TGTGCCAGCTCACGAAATATCGCCCCGGGAGCTAACTATGGCTACACCTTC.